This T cell receptor (beta chain) was observed in a study of control samples from healthy donors and cancer patients. The CDR3 extends over 16 amino acids. V lost 2 bases, J lost 2 bases, and 13 bases lay in between. Germline V CDR1 and CDR2: MNHNS, SASEGT. Repertoires were generated with immunoSEQ multiplex PCR, while TCRdb's copy carries only in-frame clones and drops some. The table has 90,000 or so clones, roughly 86% seen once. The receptor was derived from a woman aged 50 to 60 in good health. Sequenced input: blood. This rearrangement joins TRBV6-1 to TRBJ2-1; either TRBD1 or TRBD2 may fit D (5 bases each). CDR3 amino acids: CASSESGAPTYNEQFF. DNA for the CDR3: TGTGCCAGCAGTGAATCCGGGGCTCCTACCTACAATGAGCAGTTCTTC.